This record concerns one T cell receptor (beta chain) sequence. Germline V CDR1 and CDR2: DFQATT, SNEGSKA (reference sequence). The CDR3 is 16 residues long. V lost 1 base and J lost 0, with 13 bases in between. This specimen comes from a study of early T cells in non-severe SARS-CoV-2 infection. TCRdb reprocessed the 5' RACE reads with MiXCR, giving one entry per CDR3 protein. The repertoire holds some 67,000 distinct CDR3 sequences, roughly 10% seen once, with roughly a sixth in the top ten. Here the sequenced sample was whole blood, taken at baseline. The gene calls are TRBV20-1 and TRBJ2-1; unclear D gene. This clonotype was sampled from an adult who was a healthcare worker with PCR-confirmed SARS-CoV-2 infection or an uninfected control (not recorded which). The CDR3 spells CSARGPDVSSYNEQFF. CDR3 DNA sequence: TGCAGTGCTAGAGGACCCGACGTAAGCTCCTACAATGAGCAGTTCTTC.